This entry describes one TCR beta chain. This record belongs to a study of shared T cell receptors in the human thymus. CDR1 SSHAT and CDR2 FNYEAQ come from the germline V gene (reference sequence). V lost 4 bases, J lost 3 bases, and 1 base stayed unmatched. The CDR3 is 13 amino acids. Generated by immunoSEQ multiplex PCR, the TCRdb table keeps only in-frame clones and is missing some. The sample shows about 710,000 clones, roughly 86% of them seen only once. The same specimen was also included in a second study, on human thymus T cells. That study adds: Healthy Finnish infants undergoing corrective surgery for congenital heart defects were used as donors. Resections from corrective heart surgery supplied the thymus tissue. Both thymic and peripheral blood repertoires showed apparently biased V and J usage. Thymic repertoires from unrelated individuals overlapped highly, related research reported.

The specimen was thymocytes. This TCR was sampled from a boy less than two years old with a congenital heart defect. The chain combines TRBV7-7 with TRBJ2-3; 7 bases are a match to TRBD1. In DNA, the CDR3 is TGTGCCAGCAGCTGGGACAGTACAGATACGCAGTATTTT. Translated, it gives CASSWDSTDTQYF.